This T cell receptor (beta chain) was obtained from a study of OX40 agonist ivuxolimab in advanced cancers. Background on the study: Every 2 weeks, ivuxolimab was infused into the patients intravenously at between 0.01 and 10 mg/kg. Study-wide findings and caveats: Clonal expansion by week 6 occurred in CD4+ and CD8+ blood T cells (at 0.1 to 3.0 mg/kg). Some nonresponders likewise displayed low normalized T-cell clonal expansion.

This CDR3 is 15 amino acids long. The germline CDR1 and CDR2 sequences are SNHLY and FYNNEI. The V and J ends lost 6 bases and 2 bases, in that order; junction bases with no gene match: 7. In regard to this clone: Antigen specificity is unknown.

Only in-frame clones appear in the TCRdb table, and some are missing; sequencing was by immunoSEQ multiplex PCR. The data contain almost 70,000 clones, 90% of them singletons. The source is an adult with an advanced solid tumor such as melanoma, head and neck, liver or kidney cancer. The chain carries TRBV2 and TRBJ2-3; 8 bases match TRBD2. Here the sequenced sample was CD4+ or CD8+ T cells sorted from blood, taken in a trial of the OX40 agonist ivuxolimab. CDR3 sequence (DNA): TGTGCCAGCAGCCCCAGCGGGAGAAACACAGATACGCAGTATTTT. This sequence encodes CASSPSGRNTDTQYF.